The T cell receptor beta chain described here comes from a study of T cells in pancreatic ductal adenocarcinoma. Study-level findings and limits: Comparisons of tumor and blood clonality may show falsely lower tumor diversity. Compared with tumor, blood showed more total productive templates and roughly 8-fold more clonotypes. Results skew toward the minority of patients with early-stage disease.

Clones were sequenced by immunoSEQ multiplex PCR, and TCRdb holds only the in-frame ones, with some missing. Of more than 2,500 clones listed, under 75% are singletons. The germline gives CDR1 SNHLY, CDR2 FYNNEI. Trimming cost V 6 bases and J 2 bases; bases outside gene matches: 11. There are 16 residues in the CDR3. As to this clone: As yet, its antigen is unknown.

The selected patients with pancreatic ductal adenocarcinoma had surgery but no neoadjuvant therapy. This chain joins TRBV2 and TRBJ2-3, with TRBD2 matching 7 bases. Input material: pancreatic tumor tissue. The TCR was taken from a human donor with pancreatic ductal adenocarcinoma. In nucleotides, the CDR3 is TGTGCCAGCAGCGATACCGGGACTATCTACACAGATACGCAGTATTTT. Translated, it gives CASSDTGTIYTDTQYF.